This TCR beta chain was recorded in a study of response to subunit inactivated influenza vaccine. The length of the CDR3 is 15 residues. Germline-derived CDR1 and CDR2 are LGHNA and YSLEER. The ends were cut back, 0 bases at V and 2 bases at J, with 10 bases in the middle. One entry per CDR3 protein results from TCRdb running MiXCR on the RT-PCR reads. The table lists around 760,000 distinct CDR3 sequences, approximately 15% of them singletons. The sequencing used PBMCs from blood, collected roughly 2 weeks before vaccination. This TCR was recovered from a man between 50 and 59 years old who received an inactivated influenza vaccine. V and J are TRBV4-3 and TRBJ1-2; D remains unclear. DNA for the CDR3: TGCGCCAGCAGCCAAGATCGTCTAGGGAACTATGGCTACACCTTC. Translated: CASSQDRLGNYGYTF.